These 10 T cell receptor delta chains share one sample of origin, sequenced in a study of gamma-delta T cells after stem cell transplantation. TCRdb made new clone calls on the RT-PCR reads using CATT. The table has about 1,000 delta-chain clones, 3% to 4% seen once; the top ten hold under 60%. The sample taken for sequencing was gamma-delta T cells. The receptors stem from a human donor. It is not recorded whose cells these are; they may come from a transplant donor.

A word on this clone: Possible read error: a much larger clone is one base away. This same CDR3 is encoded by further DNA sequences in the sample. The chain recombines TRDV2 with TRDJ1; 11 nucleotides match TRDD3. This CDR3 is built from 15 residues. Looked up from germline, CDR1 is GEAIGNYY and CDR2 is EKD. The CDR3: CACEKLGDNTDKLIF. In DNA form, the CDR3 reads TGTGCTTGTGAGAAACTGGGGGATAACACCGATAAACTCATCTTT.

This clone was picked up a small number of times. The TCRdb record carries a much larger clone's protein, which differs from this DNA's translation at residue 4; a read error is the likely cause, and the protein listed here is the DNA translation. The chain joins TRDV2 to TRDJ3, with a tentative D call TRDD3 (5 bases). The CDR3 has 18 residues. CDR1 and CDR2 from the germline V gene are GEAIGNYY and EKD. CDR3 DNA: TGTGCCTGTGGCACCGCTGGGACCCACTCCTGGGACACCCGACAGATGTTTTTC. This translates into CACGTAGTHSWDTRQMFF.

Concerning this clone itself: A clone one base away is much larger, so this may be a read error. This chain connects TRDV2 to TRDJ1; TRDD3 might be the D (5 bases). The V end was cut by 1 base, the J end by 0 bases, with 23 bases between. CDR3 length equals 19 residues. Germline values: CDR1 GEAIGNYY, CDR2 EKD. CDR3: CACDTLLTPGATYTDKLIF. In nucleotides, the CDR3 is TGTGCCTGTGACACACTCCTGACTCCGGGGGCTACGTACACCGATAAACTCATCTTT.

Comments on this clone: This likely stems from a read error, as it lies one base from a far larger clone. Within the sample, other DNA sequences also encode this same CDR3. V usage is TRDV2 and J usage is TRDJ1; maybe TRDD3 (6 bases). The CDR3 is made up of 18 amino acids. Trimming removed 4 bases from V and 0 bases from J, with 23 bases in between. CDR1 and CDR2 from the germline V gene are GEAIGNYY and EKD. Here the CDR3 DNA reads TGTGCCTGTGATCCGCTTCGGCGGGGGGAAACGTACACCGATAAACTCATCTTT. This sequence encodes CACDPLRRGETYTDKLIF.

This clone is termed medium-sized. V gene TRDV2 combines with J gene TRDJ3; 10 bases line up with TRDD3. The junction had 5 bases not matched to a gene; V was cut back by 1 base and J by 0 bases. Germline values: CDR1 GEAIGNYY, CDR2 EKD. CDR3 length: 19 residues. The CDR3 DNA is TGTGCCTGTGACACTGGGGGATACATGAGCTCCTGGGACACCCGACAGATGTTTTTC. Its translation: CACDTGGYMSSWDTRQMFF.

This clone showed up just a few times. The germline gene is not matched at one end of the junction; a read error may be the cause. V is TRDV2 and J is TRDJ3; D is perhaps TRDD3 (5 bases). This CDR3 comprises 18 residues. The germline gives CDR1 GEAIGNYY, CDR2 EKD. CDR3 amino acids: CACDTGVPSSWDARQMFF. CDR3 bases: TGTGCCTGTGACACTGGGGTTCCGAGCTCCTGGGACGCCCGACAGATGTTTTTC.

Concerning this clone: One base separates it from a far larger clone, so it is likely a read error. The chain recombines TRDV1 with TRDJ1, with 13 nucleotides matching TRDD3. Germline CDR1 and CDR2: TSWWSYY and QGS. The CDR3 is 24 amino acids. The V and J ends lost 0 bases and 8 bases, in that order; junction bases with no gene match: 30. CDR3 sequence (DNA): TGTGCTCTTGGGGAACTACTTAAATCTACGCTCCTTACTGGGGGATACGCATTATACGAGAAACTCATCTTT. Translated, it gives CALGELLKSTLLTGGYALYEKLIF.

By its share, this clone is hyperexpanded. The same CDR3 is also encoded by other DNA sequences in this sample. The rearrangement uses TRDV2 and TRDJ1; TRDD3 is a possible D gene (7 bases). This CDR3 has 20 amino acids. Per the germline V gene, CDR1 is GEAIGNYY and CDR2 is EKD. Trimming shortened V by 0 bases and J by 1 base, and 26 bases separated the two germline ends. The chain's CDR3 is CACDTVSFLKAGGITDKLIF. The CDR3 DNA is TGTGCCTGTGACACCGTTTCTTTCCTAAAGGCTGGGGGGATCACCGATAAACTCATCTTT.

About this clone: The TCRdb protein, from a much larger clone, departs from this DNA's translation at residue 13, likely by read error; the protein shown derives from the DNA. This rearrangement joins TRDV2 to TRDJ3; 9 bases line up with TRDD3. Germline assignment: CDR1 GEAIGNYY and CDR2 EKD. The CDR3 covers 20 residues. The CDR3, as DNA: TGTGCCTGTGACTCGTTTACTGGGGGACCGAGCTCCTGTGACACCCGACAGATGTTTTTC. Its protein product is CACDSFTGGPSSCDTRQMFF.

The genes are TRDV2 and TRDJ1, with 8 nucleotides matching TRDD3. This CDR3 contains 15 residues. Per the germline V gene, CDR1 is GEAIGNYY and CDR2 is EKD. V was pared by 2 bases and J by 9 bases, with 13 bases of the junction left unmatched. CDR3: CACDKLLGVPEQLIF. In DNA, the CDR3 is TGTGCCTGTGACAAACTACTGGGGGTCCCTGAGCAACTCATCTTT.